This T cell receptor (beta chain) was found in a study of stem cell transplantation in POMP-related autoinflammatory disease. Overall study context: Pre-transplant patients had naive-skewed CD4+ T cells and few CD8+ T cells. General study results and limits: Across all analyzed T-cell subsets, patients with PRAID tended toward reduced diversity and increased clonality.

Using immunoSEQ multiplex PCR, the repertoire was profiled, and TCRdb retains in-frame clones only, with some absent. The sample lists 9,100 or so clones, roughly 77% occurring once. CDR1 is SGHDT and CDR2 is YYEEEE in the germline V gene. The CDR3 totals 13 residues. The V gene lost 3 bases and the J gene lost 4 bases, with 10 bases spanning the gap. Note on this clone: The antigen remains unidentified.

The chain uses TRBV5-6 and TRBJ2-5, with a possible D match to TRBD1 (5 bases). The TCR sequence derives from a human patient with POMP-related autoinflammation and immune dysregulation (PRAID). Some T cells could come from the graft donor. The sequenced sample was CD4+ T cells from PBMCs, obtained after stem cell transplantation. The CDR3 loop is CASSYTGRETQYF. CDR3 in DNA: TGTGCCAGCAGCTACACAGGTAGAGAGACCCAGTACTTC.